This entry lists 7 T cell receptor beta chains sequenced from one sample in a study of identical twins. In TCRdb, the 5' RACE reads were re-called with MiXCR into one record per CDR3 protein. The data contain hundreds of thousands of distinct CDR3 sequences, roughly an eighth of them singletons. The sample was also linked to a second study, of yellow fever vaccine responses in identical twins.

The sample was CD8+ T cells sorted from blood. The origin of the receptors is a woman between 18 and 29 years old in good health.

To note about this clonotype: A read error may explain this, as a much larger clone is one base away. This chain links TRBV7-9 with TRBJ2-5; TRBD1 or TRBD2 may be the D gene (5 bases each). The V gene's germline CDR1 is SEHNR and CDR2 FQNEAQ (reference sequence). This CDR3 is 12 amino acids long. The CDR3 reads CTSINGGETQYF. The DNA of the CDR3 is TGTACCAGCATCAATGGGGGAGAGACCCAGTACTTC.

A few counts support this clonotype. In DNA form, the CDR3 reads TGTGCCACCCAAGGCCCTAGTCACACAGATACGCAGTATTTT. Translated: CATQGPSHTDTQYF. The chain has TRBV24-1 and TRBJ2-3; D not resolved. The germline CDR1 and CDR2 sequences are KGHDR and SFDVKD. This CDR3 contains 14 residues. With 9 bases removed from V and 2 bases from J, the gap between germline ends came to 14 bases.

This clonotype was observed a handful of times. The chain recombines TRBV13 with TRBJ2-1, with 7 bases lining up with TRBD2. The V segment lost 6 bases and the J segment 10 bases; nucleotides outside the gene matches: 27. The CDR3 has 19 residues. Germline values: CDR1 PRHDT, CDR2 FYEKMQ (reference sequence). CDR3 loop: CASSPMASRVGGIGGEQFF. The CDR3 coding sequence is TGTGCCAGCAGTCCAATGGCTAGCAGAGTAGGAGGGATCGGGGGGGAGCAGTTCTTC.

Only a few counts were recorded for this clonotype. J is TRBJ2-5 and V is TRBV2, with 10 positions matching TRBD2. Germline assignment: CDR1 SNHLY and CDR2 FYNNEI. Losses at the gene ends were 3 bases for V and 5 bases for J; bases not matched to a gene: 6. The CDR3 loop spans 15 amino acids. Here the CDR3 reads CASSEPLAGEETQYF. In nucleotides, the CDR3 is TGTGCCAGCAGTGAGCCCCTAGCGGGAGAGGAGACCCAGTACTTC.

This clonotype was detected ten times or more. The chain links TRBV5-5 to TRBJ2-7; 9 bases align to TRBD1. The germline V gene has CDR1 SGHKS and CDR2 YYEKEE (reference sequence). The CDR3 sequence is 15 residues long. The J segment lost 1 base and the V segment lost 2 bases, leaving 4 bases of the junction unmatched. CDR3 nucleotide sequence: TGTGCCAGCAGCTTATGGACAGGGGATTCCTACGAGCAGTACTTC. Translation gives CASSLWTGDSYEQYF.

As DNA, the CDR3 is TGTGCCAGCAGTGAATTGAGTAGCGGAGACAATGAGCAGTTCTTC. Translating gives CASSELSSGDNEQFF. The chain uses TRBV25-1 and TRBJ2-1, with TRBD2 as a possible D gene (6 bases). V was clipped by 1 base and J by 5 bases, with 12 bases between them. The CDR3 covers 15 residues. The germline gives CDR1 MGHDK, CDR2 SYGVNS.

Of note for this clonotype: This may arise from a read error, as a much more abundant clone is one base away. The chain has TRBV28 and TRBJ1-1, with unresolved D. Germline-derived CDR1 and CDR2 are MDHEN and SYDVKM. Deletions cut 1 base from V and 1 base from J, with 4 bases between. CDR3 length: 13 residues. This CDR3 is CASSLYRNTEAFF. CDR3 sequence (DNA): TGTGCCAGCAGTTTATACAGGAACACTGAAGCTTTCTTT.